The entry below gives a single T cell receptor beta chain sequence along with its context. Trimming took off 6 bases at V and 6 bases at J, with 11 bases between the two ends. CDR1 and CDR2 from the germline V gene are SQVTM and ANQGSEA. This CDR3 region has 12 residues. RNA extraction was followed by reverse transcription into cDNA, which acted as the sequencing template. Generated by immunoSEQ multiplex PCR, the TCRdb table keeps only in-frame clones and is missing some. The table has about 64,000 clones, around 40% seen once. This record comes from a study of CD8+ T cells in alopecia areata. Patients with alopecia areata provided lesional scalp punch biopsies as well as peripheral blood.

The chain carries TRBV29-1 and TRBJ2-2; D is undetermined. The specimen sequenced was NKG2D-low CD8+ T cells sorted from blood. This clonotype was obtained from a human donor with alopecia areata. In nucleotides, the CDR3 is TGCAGCGTCCTTTACTCCGCCGGGGAGCTGTTTTTT. Protein sequence: CSVLYSAGELFF.